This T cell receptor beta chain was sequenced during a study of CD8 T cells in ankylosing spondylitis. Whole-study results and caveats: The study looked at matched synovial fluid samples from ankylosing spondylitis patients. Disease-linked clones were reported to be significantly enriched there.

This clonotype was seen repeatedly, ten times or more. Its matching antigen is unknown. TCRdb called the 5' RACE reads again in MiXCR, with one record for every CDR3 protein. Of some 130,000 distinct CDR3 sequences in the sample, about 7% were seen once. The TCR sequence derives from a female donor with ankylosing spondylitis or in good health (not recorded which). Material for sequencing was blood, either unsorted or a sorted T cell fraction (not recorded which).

The CDR3 DNA follows: TGTGCCAGCAGTTTATCTGAAGCTTTCTTT. Its protein is CASSLSEAFF. The chain combines TRBV12-3 or TRBV12-4 with TRBJ1-1; unclear D gene. Trimming removed 2 bases at V and 6 bases at J, with 1 base between. The CDR3 contains 10 residues.